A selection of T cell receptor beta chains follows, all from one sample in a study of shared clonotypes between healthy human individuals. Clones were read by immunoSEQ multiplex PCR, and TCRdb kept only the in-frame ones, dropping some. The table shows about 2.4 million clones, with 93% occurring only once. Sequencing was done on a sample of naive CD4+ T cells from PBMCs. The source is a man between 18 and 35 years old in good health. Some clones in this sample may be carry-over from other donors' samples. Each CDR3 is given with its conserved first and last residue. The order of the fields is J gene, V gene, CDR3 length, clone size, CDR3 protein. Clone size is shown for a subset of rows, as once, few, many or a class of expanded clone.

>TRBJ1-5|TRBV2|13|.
CASSPLRDQPQHF
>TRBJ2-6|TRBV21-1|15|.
CASIPGHSGANVLTF
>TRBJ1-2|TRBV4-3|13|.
CASSVEGRYGYTF
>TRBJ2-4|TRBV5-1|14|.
CASSLLTGTGERYF
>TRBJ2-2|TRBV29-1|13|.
CSVGVAFPGELFF
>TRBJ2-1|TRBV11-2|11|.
CASSSDPFLFF
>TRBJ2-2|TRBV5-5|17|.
CASNLYFLAGGTGELFF
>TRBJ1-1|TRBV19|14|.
CASIRAPRGTEAFF
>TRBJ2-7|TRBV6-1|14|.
CASTVRDRTYEQYF
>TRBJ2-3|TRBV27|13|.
CASSFRPTDTQYF
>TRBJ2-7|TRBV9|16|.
CASSPSDGVPLREQYF
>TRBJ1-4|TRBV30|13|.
CAWSFRGLGKLFF
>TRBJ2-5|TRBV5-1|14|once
CASSGGQNQETQYF
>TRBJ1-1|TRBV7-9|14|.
CASSFLSSGTEAFF
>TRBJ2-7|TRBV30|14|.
CAWSVRRGFYEQYF
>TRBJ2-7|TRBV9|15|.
CASSVVPSGMDEQYF
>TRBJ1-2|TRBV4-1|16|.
CASSQDLQGATYGYTF
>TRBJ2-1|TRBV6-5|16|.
CASSYRTSGRYNEQFF
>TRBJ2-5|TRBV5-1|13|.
CASSQVGGETQYF
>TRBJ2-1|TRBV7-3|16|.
CASSLVAGGTYNEQFF
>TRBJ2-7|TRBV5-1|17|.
CASSLWGLAELFYEQYF
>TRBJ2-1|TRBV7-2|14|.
CASSLREQSNEQFF
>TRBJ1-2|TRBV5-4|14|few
CASSPRTALGGYTF
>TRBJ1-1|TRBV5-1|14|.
CASSLLALNTEAFF
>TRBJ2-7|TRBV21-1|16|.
CASSKVVQGGPYEQYF
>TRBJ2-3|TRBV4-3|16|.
CASSQGFRGSPDTQYF